Given below is one T cell receptor beta chain in context. No antigen is known for it. This sample is part of a study of T cell repertoires in cytomegalovirus infection. From the reads, TCRdb called clonotypes with MiXCR, one entry per CDR3 protein. The profile covers approximately 990,000 distinct CDR3 sequences, with approximately 31% appearing a single time and over 10% taken by the ten largest. V lost 0 bases, J lost 5 bases, and 10 bases lay in between. This CDR3 spans 15 amino acids. From germline, CDR1 is MNHEY and CDR2 SVGAGI. The clonotype comes from a human donor in good health (CMV status not recorded). Some clones in this sample may be carry-over from other donors' samples. The sequencing used cultured CD8+ T cells from PBMCs, collected from culture after CMV antigen stimulation. The J gene is TRBJ1-4, the V gene TRBV6-5; weak D call: TRBD1 (5 bases). CDR3 sequence: CASSYSGGMNEKLFF. The CDR3, as DNA: TGTGCCAGCAGTTACTCTGGGGGGATGAATGAAAAACTGTTTTTT.